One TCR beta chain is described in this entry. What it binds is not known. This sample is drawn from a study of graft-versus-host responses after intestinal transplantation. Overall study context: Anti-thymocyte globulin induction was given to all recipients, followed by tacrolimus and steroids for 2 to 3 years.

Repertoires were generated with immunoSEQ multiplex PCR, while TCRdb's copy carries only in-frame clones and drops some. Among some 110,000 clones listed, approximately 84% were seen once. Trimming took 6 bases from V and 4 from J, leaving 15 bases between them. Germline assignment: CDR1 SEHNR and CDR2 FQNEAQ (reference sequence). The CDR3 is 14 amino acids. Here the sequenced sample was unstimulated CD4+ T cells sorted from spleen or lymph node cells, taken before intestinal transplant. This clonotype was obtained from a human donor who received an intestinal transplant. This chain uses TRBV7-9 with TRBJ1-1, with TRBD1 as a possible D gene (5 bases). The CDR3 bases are TGTGCCAGCAGACGGGACCGGGGAATCACTGAAGCTTTCTTT. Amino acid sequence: CASRRDRGITEAFF. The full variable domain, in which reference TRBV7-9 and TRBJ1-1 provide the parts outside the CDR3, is DTGVSQNPRHKITKRGQNVTFRCDPISEHNRLYWYRQTLGQGPEFLTYFQNEAQLEKSRLLSDRFSAERPKGSFSTLEIQRTEQGDSAMYLCASRRDRGITEAFFGQGTRLTVV.